This TCR beta chain was sequenced during a study of post-analysis software for immune sequencing data (dated by TCRdb to between 2014 and 2017). A note on the overall study: Relapsing-remitting, secondary progressive and progressive-relapsing multiple sclerosis were recorded as disease courses, and subtype annotation was lacking for some patients. The patient repertoires were set against 10 to 11 previously published healthy control repertoires from donors whose ages ranged from roughly 6 to 27 years. A subset of samples was prepared in parallel using single-end sample barcoding, then pooled and co-amplified after Illumina adapter ligation. The research as a whole found: The control group was slightly older than the multiple sclerosis patient group. Normalized Chao1 diversity was significantly lower in multiple sclerosis patients than controls, suggesting substantial peripheral T-cell clonal expansion. Patients showed significantly higher frequencies than controls for 4 or 5 TRBV segments, among them TRBV5-6, TRBV5-1 and TRBV20-1. Direct clustering with F measure showed strong co-clustering of samples prepared in the same batch, prompting a batch-effect correction.

To note about this clonotype: Its antigen is not yet known. No base-level quality is on record; no much larger clone is a single base apart.

TCR beta repertoires were profiled from peripheral blood of 13 young patients with multiple sclerosis to demonstrate the VDJtools post-analysis software. The patients with multiple sclerosis were children and adolescents between about 6 and 16 years of age. From a lookup of the germline V gene (reference sequence), CDR1 and CDR2 are DFQATT and SNEGSKA. Its CDR3 holds 14 amino acids, cysteine through phenylalanine. Only the CDR3 region is kept as DNA, spanning 42 bases read in frame from base 1. The library was generated by PCR. Reads for this sample came from an Illumina HiSeq 2500. To reduce PCR and sequencing biases, unique molecular identifiers were incorporated into the TCR beta cDNA libraries. Roughly 0.5 million cDNA molecules were obtained per 1 to 10 million input T cells, so each molecule approximated one T cell. The same protocol used for the earlier healthy control dataset was applied to prepare and sequence the patient libraries. Within a given batch, samples were prepared together, multiplexed and sequenced on the same HiSeq lane. As for the authors' bioinformatics: Raw barcoded reads were processed with MIGEC, and single-read molecular identifier groups were discarded before consensus assembly and CDR3 extraction. VDJtools was used for post-analysis of the clonotype tables, with diversity normalized by down-sampling every dataset to the smallest sample size. Repertoire overlap clustering matched CDR3 amino acid but not nucleotide sequences to correct batch-related cross-sample contamination. Using fastp at Q25 and MiXCR, TCRdb reprocessed the public reads and kept productive beta chains. Each CDR3 protein gets just one entry, which takes the most common genes and DNA from the rows behind it. TCRdb's processing, not the study's, gives the V and J calls here. Within this sample are 450,000 to 650,000 distinct CDR3 sequences, with around 47% of them counted one time only. Together, the top ten hold more than 1.5% of the sample.

The source is a girl aged 10-17 years with multiple sclerosis. The chain is encoded by TRBV20-1 joined to TRBJ2-7; 10 bases in between match TRBD1. Gene TRBJ2-4 matches the end of the DNA better, so the J call may be wrong. The sample was blood. In nucleotide form, the sequence is TGCAGTGCTAGGGACAGGGGGGAAGTGGACATTCAGTACTTC. This is translated as CSARDRGEVDIQYF.